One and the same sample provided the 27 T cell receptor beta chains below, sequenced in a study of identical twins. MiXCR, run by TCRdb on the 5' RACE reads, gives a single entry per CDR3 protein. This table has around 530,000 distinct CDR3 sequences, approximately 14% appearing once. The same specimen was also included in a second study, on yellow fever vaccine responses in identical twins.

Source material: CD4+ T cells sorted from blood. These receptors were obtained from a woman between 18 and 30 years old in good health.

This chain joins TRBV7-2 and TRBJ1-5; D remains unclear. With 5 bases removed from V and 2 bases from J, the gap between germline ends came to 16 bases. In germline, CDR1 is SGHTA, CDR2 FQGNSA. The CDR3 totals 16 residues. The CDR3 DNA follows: TGTGCCAGCAGCCGCCCGGGCATTTTGGGCAATCAGCCCCAGCATTTT. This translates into CASSRPGILGNQPQHF.

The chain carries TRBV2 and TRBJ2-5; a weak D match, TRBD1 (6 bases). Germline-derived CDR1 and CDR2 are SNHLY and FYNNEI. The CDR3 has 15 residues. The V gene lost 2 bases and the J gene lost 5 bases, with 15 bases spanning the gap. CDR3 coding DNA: TGTGCCAGCAGTGAACCACGGGGTGGGGGCGAGACCCAGTACTTC. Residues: CASSEPRGGGETQYF. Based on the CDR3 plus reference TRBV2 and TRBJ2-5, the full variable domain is EPEVTQTPSHQVTQMGQEVILRCVPISNHLYFYWYRQILGQKVEFLVSFYNNEISEKSEIFDDQFSVERPDGSNFTLKIRSTKLEDSAMYFCASSEPRGGGETQYFGPGTRLLVL.

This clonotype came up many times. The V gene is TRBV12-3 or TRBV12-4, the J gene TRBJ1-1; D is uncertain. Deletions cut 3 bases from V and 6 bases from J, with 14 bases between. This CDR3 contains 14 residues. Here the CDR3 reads CASSFSRRVPEAFF. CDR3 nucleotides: TGTGCCAGCAGTTTTAGTCGTCGGGTTCCTGAAGCTTTCTTT.

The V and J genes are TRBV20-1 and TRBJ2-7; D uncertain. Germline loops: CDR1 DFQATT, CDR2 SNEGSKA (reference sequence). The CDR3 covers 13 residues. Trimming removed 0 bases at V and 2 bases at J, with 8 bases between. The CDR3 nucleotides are TGCAGTGCTAGAGACAGGAAAACCTACGAGCAGTACGTC. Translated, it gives CSARDRKTYEQYV.

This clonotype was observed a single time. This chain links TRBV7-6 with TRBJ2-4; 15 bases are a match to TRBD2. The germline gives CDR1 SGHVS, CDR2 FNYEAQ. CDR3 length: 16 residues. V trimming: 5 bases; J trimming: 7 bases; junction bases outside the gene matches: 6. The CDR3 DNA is TGTGCCAGCAGCCTCGGGACTAGCGGGGGGCAGAACATTCAGTACTTC. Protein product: CASSLGTSGGQNIQYF.

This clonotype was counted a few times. CDR3 region: CASSQDPGRNSYEQYF. The CDR3 bases are TGTGCCAGCAGCCAAGATCCGGGACGGAACTCCTACGAGCAGTACTTC. The chain is built from TRBV4-2 and TRBJ2-7; D may match TRBD1 or TRBD2 (5 bases each). This CDR3 region has 16 residues. Looked up from germline, CDR1 is LGHNA and CDR2 is YNFKEQ. Trimming pared 0 bases from V and 0 bases from J, leaving 12 bases between.

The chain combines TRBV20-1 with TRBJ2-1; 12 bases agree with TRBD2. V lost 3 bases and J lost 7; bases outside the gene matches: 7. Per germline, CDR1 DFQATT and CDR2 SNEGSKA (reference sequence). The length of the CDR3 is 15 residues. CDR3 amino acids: CSARATSGSSNEQFF. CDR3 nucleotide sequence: TGCAGTGCTAGGGCGACTAGCGGGAGTTCAAATGAGCAGTTCTTC.

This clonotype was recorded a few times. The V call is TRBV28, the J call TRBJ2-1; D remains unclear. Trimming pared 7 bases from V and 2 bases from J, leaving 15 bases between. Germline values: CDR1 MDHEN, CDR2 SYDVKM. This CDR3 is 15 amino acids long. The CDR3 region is CASTPGLGPYNEQFF. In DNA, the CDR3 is TGTGCCAGCACCCCCGGATTGGGCCCCTACAATGAGCAGTTCTTC.

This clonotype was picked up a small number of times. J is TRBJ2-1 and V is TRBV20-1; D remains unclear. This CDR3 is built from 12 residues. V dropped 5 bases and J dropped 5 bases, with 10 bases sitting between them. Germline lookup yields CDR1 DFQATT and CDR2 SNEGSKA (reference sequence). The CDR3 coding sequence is TGCAGTGCTTATCTGAACCACAATGAGCAGTTCTTC. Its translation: CSAYLNHNEQFF.

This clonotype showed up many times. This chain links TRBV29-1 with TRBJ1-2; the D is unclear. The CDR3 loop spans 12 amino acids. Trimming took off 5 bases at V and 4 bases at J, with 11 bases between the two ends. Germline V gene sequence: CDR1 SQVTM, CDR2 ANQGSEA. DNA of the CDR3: TGCAGCGTTATCTCGGCAGGCTATGGCTACACCTTC. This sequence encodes CSVISAGYGYTF.

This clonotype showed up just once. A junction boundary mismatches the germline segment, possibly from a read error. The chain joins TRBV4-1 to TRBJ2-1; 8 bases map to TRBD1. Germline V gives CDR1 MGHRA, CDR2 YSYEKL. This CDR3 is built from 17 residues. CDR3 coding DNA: TGTGCCATCAGCGCAAACTCCGGGACAGGAATTTACAATGAGCAGTTCTTC. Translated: CAISANSGTGIYNEQFF.

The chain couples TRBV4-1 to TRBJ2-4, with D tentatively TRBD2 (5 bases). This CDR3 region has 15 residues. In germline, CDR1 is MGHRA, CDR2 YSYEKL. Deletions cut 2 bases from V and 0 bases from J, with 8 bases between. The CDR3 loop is CASSQIGVAKNIQYF. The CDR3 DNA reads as TGCGCCAGCAGCCAAATCGGGGTAGCCAAAAACATTCAGTACTTC.

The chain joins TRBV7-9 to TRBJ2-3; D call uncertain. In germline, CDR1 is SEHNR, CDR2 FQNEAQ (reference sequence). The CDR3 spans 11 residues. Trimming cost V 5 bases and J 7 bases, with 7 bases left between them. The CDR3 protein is CASSASNTQYF. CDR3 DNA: TGTGCCAGCAGCGCCAGTAATACGCAGTATTTT. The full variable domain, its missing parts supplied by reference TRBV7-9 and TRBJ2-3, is DTGVSQNPRHKITKRGQNVTFRCDPISEHNRLYWYRQTLGQGPEFLTYFQNEAQLEKSRLLSDRFSAERPKGSFSTLEIQRTEQGDSAMYLCASSASNTQYFGPGTRLTVL.

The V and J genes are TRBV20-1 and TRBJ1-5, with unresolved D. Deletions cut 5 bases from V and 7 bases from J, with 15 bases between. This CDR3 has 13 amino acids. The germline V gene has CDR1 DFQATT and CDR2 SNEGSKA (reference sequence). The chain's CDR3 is CSAGGRPKQPQHF. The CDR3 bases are TGCAGTGCTGGCGGCAGGCCCAAACAGCCCCAGCATTTT.

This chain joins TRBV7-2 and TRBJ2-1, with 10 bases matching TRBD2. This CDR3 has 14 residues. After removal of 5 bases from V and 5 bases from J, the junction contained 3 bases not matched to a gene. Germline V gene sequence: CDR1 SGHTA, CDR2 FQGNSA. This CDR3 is CASSRGLADNEQFF. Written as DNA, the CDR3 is TGTGCCAGCAGCCGTGGACTAGCGGACAATGAGCAGTTCTTC.

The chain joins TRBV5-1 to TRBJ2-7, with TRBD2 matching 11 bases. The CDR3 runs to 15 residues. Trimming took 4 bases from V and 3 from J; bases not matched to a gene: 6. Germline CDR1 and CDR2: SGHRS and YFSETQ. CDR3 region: CASSQTSGTHYEQYF. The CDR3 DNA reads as TGCGCCAGCAGCCAGACTAGCGGGACCCACTACGAGCAGTACTTC.

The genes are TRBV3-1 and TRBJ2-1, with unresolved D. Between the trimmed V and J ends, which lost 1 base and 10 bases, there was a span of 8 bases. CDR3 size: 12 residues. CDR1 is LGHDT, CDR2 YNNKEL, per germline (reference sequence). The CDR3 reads CASSQVTSEQFF. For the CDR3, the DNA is TGTGCCAGCAGCCAAGTAACTTCCGAGCAGTTCTTC.

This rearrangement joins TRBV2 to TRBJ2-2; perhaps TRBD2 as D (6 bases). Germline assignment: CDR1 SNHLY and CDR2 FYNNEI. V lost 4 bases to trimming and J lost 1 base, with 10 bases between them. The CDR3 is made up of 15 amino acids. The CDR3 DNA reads TGTGCCAGCAGTGGGGCGCGGGAGAACACCGGGGAGCTGTTTTTT. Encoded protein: CASSGARENTGELFF.

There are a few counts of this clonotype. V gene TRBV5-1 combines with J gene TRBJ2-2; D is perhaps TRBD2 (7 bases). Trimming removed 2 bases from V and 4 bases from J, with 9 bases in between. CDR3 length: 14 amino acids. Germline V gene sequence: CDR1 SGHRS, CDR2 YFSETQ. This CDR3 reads CASSLGGATGELFF. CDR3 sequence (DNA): TGCGCCAGCAGCTTAGGGGGGGCCACCGGGGAGCTGTTTTTT.

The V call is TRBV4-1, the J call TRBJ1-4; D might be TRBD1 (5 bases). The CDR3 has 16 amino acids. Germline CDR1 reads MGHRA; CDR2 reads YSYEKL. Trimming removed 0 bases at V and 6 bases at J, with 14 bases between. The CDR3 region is CASSQEWTGRDEKLFF. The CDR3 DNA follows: TGCGCCAGCAGCCAAGAATGGACGGGGCGGGATGAAAAACTGTTTTTT.

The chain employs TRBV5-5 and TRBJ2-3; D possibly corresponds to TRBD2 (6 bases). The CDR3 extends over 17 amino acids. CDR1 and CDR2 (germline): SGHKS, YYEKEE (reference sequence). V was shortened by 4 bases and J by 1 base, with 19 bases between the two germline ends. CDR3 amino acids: CASSAPGREVGTDTQYF. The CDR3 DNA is TGTGCCAGCAGCGCCCCCGGCAGGGAGGTTGGCACAGATACGCAGTATTTT.

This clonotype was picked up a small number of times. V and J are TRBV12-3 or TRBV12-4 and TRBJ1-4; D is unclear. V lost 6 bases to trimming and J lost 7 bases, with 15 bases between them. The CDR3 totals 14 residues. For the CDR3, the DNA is TGTGCCAGCAGGAATCCGGGCTCGGGTGAAAAACTGTTTTTT. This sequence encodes CASRNPGSGEKLFF.

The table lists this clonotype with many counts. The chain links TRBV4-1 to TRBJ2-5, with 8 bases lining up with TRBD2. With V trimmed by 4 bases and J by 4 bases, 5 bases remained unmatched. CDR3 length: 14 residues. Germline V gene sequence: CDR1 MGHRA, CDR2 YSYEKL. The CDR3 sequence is CASSPPAGGETQYF. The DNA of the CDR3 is TGCGCCAGCAGCCCACCCGCGGGAGGAGAGACCCAGTACTTC.

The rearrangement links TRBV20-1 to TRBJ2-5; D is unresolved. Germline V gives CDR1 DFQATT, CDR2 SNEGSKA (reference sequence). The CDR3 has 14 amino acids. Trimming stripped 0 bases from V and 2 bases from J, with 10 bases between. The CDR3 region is CSARETTLQETQYF. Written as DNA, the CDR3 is TGCAGTGCTAGAGAAACGACTTTACAAGAGACCCAGTACTTC.

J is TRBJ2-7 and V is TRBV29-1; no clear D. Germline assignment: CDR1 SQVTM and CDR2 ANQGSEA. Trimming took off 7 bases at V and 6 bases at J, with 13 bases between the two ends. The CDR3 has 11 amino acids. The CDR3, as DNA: TGCAGCGCCGCCGACGCTGTCGAGCAGTACTTC. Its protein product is CSAADAVEQYF.

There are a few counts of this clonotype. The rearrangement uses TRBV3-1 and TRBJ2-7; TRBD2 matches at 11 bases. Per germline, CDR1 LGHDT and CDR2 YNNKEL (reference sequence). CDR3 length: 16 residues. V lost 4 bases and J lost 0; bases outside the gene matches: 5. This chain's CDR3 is CASSPRTSGLSYEQYF. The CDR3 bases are TGTGCCAGCAGCCCACGGACTAGCGGGCTCTCCTACGAGCAGTACTTC.

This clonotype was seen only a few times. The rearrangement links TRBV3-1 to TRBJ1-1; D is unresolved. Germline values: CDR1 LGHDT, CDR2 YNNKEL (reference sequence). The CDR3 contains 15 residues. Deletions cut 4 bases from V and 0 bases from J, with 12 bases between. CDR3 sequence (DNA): TGTGCCAGCAGCCTGGGTGGGAGGTTGAACACTGAAGCTTTCTTT. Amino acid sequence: CASSLGGRLNTEAFF.